This T cell receptor (beta chain) appears in the sequencing data of a study of cytomegalovirus exposure and HLA in healthy donors. Study findings and constraints: Later on, a genetic analysis was performed. It linked a missense variant in DCLRE1C with V- and J-gene trimming of TCR beta. Presence/absence comparisons presumed near-even sequencing depth among donors.

Vbeta (60) and Jbeta (13) primers were used in the PCR. Assay: immunoSEQ multiplex PCR; the TCRdb copy retains only in-frame clones and omits some. The sample has around 200,000 clones; 70% to 80% are singletons. A remark on this clone: Its target is not known.

The receptor's source is a woman between 55 and 75 years old in good health and CMV-seropositive. Sequenced material: PBMCs.

The CDR3 sequence is CASGGGSAGKSGYTF. The CDR3 nucleotides read TGTGCCAGCGGGGGGGGGTCGGCAGGGAAGAGTGGCTACACCTTC. This chain links TRBV6-5 with TRBJ1-2, with a possible D match to TRBD1 (5 bases). Germline V gives CDR1 MNHEY, CDR2 SVGAGI. Trimming pared 8 bases from V and 7 bases from J, leaving 23 bases between. This CDR3 is 15 amino acids long.